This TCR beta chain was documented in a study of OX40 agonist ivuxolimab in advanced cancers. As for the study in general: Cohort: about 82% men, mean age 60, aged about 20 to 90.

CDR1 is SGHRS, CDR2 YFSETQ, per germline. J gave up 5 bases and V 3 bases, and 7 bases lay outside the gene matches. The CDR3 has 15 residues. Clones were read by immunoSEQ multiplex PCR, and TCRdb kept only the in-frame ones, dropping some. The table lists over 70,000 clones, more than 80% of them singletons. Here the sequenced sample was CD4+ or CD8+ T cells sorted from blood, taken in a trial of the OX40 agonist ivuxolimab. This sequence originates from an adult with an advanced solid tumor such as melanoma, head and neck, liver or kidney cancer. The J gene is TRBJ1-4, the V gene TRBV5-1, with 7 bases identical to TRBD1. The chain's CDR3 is CASSYEQGPNEKLFF. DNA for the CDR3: TGCGCCAGCAGCTACGAACAGGGGCCGAATGAAAAACTGTTTTTT.